A selection of T cell receptor beta chains follows, all from one sample in a study of blood T cell repertoires in COVID-19. The data were produced by immunoSEQ multiplex PCR, yet TCRdb's version contains in-frame clones alone and is incomplete. Here the sample spans about 32,000 clones, roughly 91% being singletons. The sample consisted of peripheral blood. All receptors derive from a man aged 55 to 70 with active COVID-19. The CDR3 runs from the conserved cysteine through the conserved F or W. Each record gives: J gene, D gene, clone size, V gene, CDR3 protein, CDR3 DNA. The D gene is left open where the match is weak. For some rows the clone size is stated as once, few or many, or as a class when expanded; others skip it.

J: TRBJ2-2
D: TRBD2
size: NA
V: TRBV19
CDR3: CASRNQLAGSITGELFF
DNA: TGTGCCAGTAGGAACCAACTAGCGGGATCCATCACCGGGGAGCTGTTTTTT

J: TRBJ2-3
D: TRBD2
size: NA
V: TRBV6-4
CDR3: CASSGGSGSTDTQYF
DNA: TGTGCCAGCAGTGGGGGTAGCGGGAGCACAGATACGCAGTATTTT

J: TRBJ2-7
D: NA
size: NA
V: TRBV7-2
CDR3: CASSWRDSHEQYF
DNA: TGTGCCAGCAGCTGGAGGGACTCCCACGAGCAGTACTTC

J: TRBJ2-3
D: TRBD2
size: NA
V: TRBV6-6
CDR3: CASSFYQRGGGDTQYF
DNA: TGTGCCAGCAGTTTTTACCAGCGGGGGGGCGGAGATACGCAGTATTTT

J: TRBJ2-5
D: TRBD2
size: NA
V: TRBV27
CDR3: CASSLTREETQYF
DNA: TGTGCCAGCAGTTTAACGCGGGAGGAGACCCAGTACTTC

J: TRBJ2-1
D: TRBD1
size: NA
V: TRBV11-2
CDR3: CASSLQPGQVGEQFF
DNA: TGTGCCAGCAGCTTACAACCGGGACAGGTCGGTGAGCAGTTCTTC

J: TRBJ1-6
D: TRBD1
size: NA
V: TRBV5-4
CDR3: CASSLVGQGASYNSPLHF
DNA: TGTGCCAGCAGCTTGGTGGGACAGGGAGCCTCCTATAATTCACCCCTCCACTTT

J: TRBJ2-2
D: NA
size: NA
V: TRBV18
CDR3: CASSTTVNTGELFF
DNA: TGTGCCAGCTCAACGACAGTAAACACCGGGGAGCTGTTTTTT

J: TRBJ2-7
D: TRBD2
size: NA
V: TRBV4-1
CDR3: CASSQDPSGRGHEQYF
DNA: TGCGCCAGCAGCCAAGATCCGAGCGGGAGGGGCCACGAGCAGTACTTC

J: TRBJ2-1
D: NA
size: NA
V: TRBV7-3
CDR3: CASSSTAQGRSEQFF
DNA: TGTGCCAGCAGCTCAACCGCACAGGGTCGGAGTGAGCAGTTCTTC

J: TRBJ1-4
D: NA
size: NA
V: TRBV7-9
CDR3: CASSPEGLYEKLFF
DNA: TGTGCCAGCAGCCCGGAGGGACTTTATGAAAAACTGTTTTTT

J: TRBJ2-2
D: NA
size: NA
V: TRBV11-2
CDR3: CASSLVGPGELFF
DNA: TGTGCCAGCAGCTTAGTGGGGCCCGGGGAGCTGTTTTTT

J: TRBJ2-3
D: NA
size: NA
V: TRBV20-1
CDR3: CSAHRDGTQYF
DNA: TGCAGTGCCCACAGGGACGGTACGCAGTATTTT

J: TRBJ2-1
D: TRBD2
size: NA
V: TRBV24-1
CDR3: CATSTSGGLEQFF
DNA: TGTGCCACCAGTACTAGCGGGGGGCTCGAGCAGTTCTTC

J: TRBJ1-2
D: NA
size: NA
V: TRBV4-3
CDR3: CASSPSPGFGGYTF
DNA: TGCGCCAGCAGCCCCAGCCCCGGGTTTGGAGGCTACACCTTC

J: TRBJ1-4
D: NA
size: NA
V: TRBV25-1
CDR3: CASSELGRDEKLFF
DNA: TGTGCCAGCAGTGAACTGGGGCGAGATGAAAAACTGTTTTTT

J: TRBJ2-3
D: NA
size: NA
V: TRBV9
CDR3: CASSVAAGTTADTQYF
DNA: TGTGCCAGCAGCGTTGCGGCGGGAACTACGGCAGATACGCAGTATTTT

J: TRBJ1-5
D: NA
size: NA
V: TRBV3-1/TRBV3-2
CDR3: CASSPSGVMNQPQHF
DNA: TGTGCCAGCAGCCCGTCGGGTGTGATGAATCAGCCCCAGCATTTT

J: TRBJ2-2
D: TRBD1
size: NA
V: TRBV7-3
CDR3: CASSPSVSGQGAPGELFF
DNA: TGTGCCAGCAGCCCAAGTGTTTCCGGACAGGGGGCGCCTGGGGAGCTGTTTTTT

J: TRBJ2-1
D: NA
size: few
V: TRBV6-5
CDR3: CASSYSRLYNEQFF
DNA: TGTGCCAGCAGTTACTCGAGGCTTTACAATGAGCAGTTCTTC

J: TRBJ1-2
D: NA
size: NA
V: TRBV18
CDR3: CASSPGPTLLTGGYTF
DNA: TGTGCCAGCTCACCAGGGCCCACACTCCTCACTGGTGGCTACACCTTC

J: TRBJ2-5
D: TRBD1
size: NA
V: TRBV10-3
CDR3: CAIRAGTGQETQYF
DNA: TGTGCCATCAGGGCCGGGACAGGGCAGGAGACCCAGTACTTC

J: TRBJ2-1
D: TRBD2
size: NA
V: TRBV27
CDR3: CASSLSISGSRRNNEQFF
DNA: TGTGCCAGCAGTTTATCGATTAGCGGGAGCCGGAGGAACAATGAGCAGTTCTTC

J: TRBJ2-5
D: TRBD2
size: NA
V: TRBV30
CDR3: CAWGGEETQYF
DNA: TGTGCCTGGGGGGGGGAAGAGACCCAGTACTTC

J: TRBJ1-2
D: NA
size: NA
V: TRBV10-1
CDR3: CASSEPTHRLPNYGYTF
DNA: TGCGCCAGCAGTGAGCCGACGCACAGGTTACCTAACTATGGCTACACCTTC

J: TRBJ2-3
D: NA
size: NA
V: TRBV5-1
CDR3: CASSLEGRATDTQYF
DNA: TGCGCCAGCAGCTTGGAGGGCAGGGCCACAGATACGCAGTATTTT

J: TRBJ2-5
D: TRBD1
size: NA
V: TRBV7-8
CDR3: CASSPRTGGETQYF
DNA: TGTGCCAGCAGCCCCAGGACAGGAGGAGAGACCCAGTACTTC

J: TRBJ1-5
D: TRBD1
size: NA
V: TRBV29-1
CDR3: CSGKTGPGQPQHF
DNA: TGCAGCGGTAAGACAGGGCCGGGTCAGCCCCAGCATTTT

J: TRBJ2-3
D: NA
size: NA
V: TRBV4-2
CDR3: CASSQDGGQASGTQYF
DNA: TGTGCCAGCAGCCAAGATGGTGGGCAGGCCAGCGGTACGCAGTATTTT

J: TRBJ2-7
D: TRBD1
size: NA
V: TRBV27
CDR3: CASSLGTGMSEQYF
DNA: TGTGCCAGCAGTTTAGGGACAGGGATGTCCGAGCAGTACTTC

J: TRBJ2-5
D: TRBD2
size: NA
V: TRBV7-2
CDR3: CASSPPGGGGSRTQYF
DNA: TGTGCCAGCAGCCCGCCCGGGGGCGGGGGGTCACGGACCCAGTACTTC

J: TRBJ2-2
D: TRBD2
size: NA
V: TRBV29-1
CDR3: CSVGGGLAGATGELFF
DNA: TGCAGCGTTGGGGGGGGGCTAGCGGGAGCCACCGGGGAGCTGTTTTTT

J: TRBJ2-3
D: TRBD2
size: NA
V: TRBV7-2
CDR3: CASSLYGRGVGDTQYF
DNA: TGTGCCAGCAGCTTATATGGGCGGGGGGTCGGAGATACGCAGTATTTT

J: TRBJ2-2
D: TRBD1
size: NA
V: TRBV29-1
CDR3: CSASLGTGISGELFF
DNA: TGCAGCGCCTCGCTCGGGACAGGGATTTCCGGGGAGCTGTTTTTT

J: TRBJ1-2
D: TRBD1
size: NA
V: TRBV29-1
CDR3: CSSGQGNHGYTF
DNA: TGCAGCTCCGGACAGGGTAATCATGGCTACACCTTC

J: TRBJ1-5
D: NA
size: NA
V: TRBV7-3
CDR3: CASSLNGDQPQHF
DNA: TGTGCCAGCAGCTTAAACGGGGATCAGCCCCAGCATTTT

J: TRBJ2-1
D: TRBD2
size: NA
V: TRBV6-6
CDR3: CASGASGSRTYNEQFF
DNA: TGTGCCAGCGGCGCTAGCGGCTCCCGGACCTACAATGAGCAGTTCTTC

J: TRBJ1-5
D: NA
size: NA
V: TRBV19
CDR3: CASQGRGSNQPQHF
DNA: TGTGCCAGTCAGGGGAGAGGTAGCAATCAGCCCCAGCATTTT

J: TRBJ1-3
D: NA
size: NA
V: TRBV12-2
CDR3: CASRPEGGVAGNTIYF
DNA: TGTGCAAGTCGCCCCGAGGGGGGGGTAGCTGGAAACACCATATATTTT

J: TRBJ2-7
D: NA
size: NA
V: TRBV6-5
CDR3: CASSYLGGAYEQYF
DNA: TGTGCCAGCAGTTACTTAGGGGGGGCATACGAGCAGTACTTC

J: TRBJ2-1
D: NA
size: once
V: TRBV5-1
CDR3: CASSLASGAGSNEQFF
DNA: TGCGCCAGCAGCTTGGCTTCAGGCGCGGGGTCGAATGAGCAGTTCTTC

J: TRBJ2-7
D: TRBD2
size: NA
V: TRBV5-4
CDR3: CASSTRTSGVGYEQYF
DNA: TGTGCCAGCAGCACCAGGACTAGCGGGGTCGGCTACGAGCAGTACTTC

J: TRBJ2-3
D: TRBD2
size: NA
V: TRBV29-1
CDR3: CSVVASGRATDTQYF
DNA: TGCAGCGTTGTCGCTAGCGGGAGGGCCACAGATACGCAGTATTTT

J: TRBJ2-5
D: NA
size: NA
V: TRBV7-3
CDR3: CASSQSGLGETQYF
DNA: TGTGCCAGCAGCCAAAGCGGGTTGGGTGAGACCCAGTACTTC

J: TRBJ1-2
D: NA
size: NA
V: TRBV29-1
CDR3: CSETGPGGGYTF
DNA: TGCAGCGAAACCGGGCCGGGAGGTGGCTACACCTTC

J: TRBJ2-7
D: NA
size: NA
V: TRBV3-1/TRBV3-2
CDR3: CASSQSLASEQYF
DNA: TGTGCCAGCAGCCAAAGCCTAGCGAGCGAGCAGTACTTC

J: TRBJ2-1
D: TRBD2
size: NA
V: TRBV10-3
CDR3: CAISGGLWDEQFF
DNA: TGTGCCATCAGTGGGGGACTATGGGATGAGCAGTTCTTC

J: TRBJ2-3
D: TRBD2
size: NA
V: TRBV5-1
CDR3: CASSLFGTSGGTDTQYF
DNA: TGCGCCAGCAGCTTGTTCGGGACTAGCGGGGGCACAGATACGCAGTATTTT

J: TRBJ1-1
D: NA
size: NA
V: TRBV5-8
CDR3: CASSLQGANTEAFF
DNA: TGTGCCAGCAGCTTACAGGGCGCGAACACTGAAGCTTTCTTT